These 26 T cell receptor beta chains came from one sample sequenced in a study of blood T cell repertoires in COVID-19. Measured with immunoSEQ multiplex PCR; TCRdb has only the in-frame clones, and not every one. Found here are a few hundred thousand clones, around 87% of them singletons; the top ten hold about 2.1%. The sample comprised peripheral blood. All receptors derive from a woman aged 45-60 years with acute or convalescent COVID-19.

This clone occurred a few times. The genes are TRBV27 and TRBJ1-6, with 7 bases matching TRBD1. V was clipped by 3 bases and J by 0 bases; unmatched bases: 5. The CDR3 length is 17 residues. Per germline, CDR1 MNHEY and CDR2 SMNVEV (reference sequence). The CDR3 DNA reads as TGTGCCAGCAGTTTCGCCAGGGGGAGCTCCTATAATTCACCCCTCCACTTT. Its translation: CASSFARGSSYNSPLHF.

This clone was recorded only once. The chain combines TRBV15 with TRBJ1-6; weak D call: TRBD1 (6 bases). The germline V gene has CDR1 LNHNV and CDR2 YYDKDF (reference sequence). V lost 0 bases to trimming and J lost 9 bases, with 9 bases between them. CDR3 size: 14 residues. The CDR3 loop reads CATSRDGTISPLHF. The CDR3 DNA reads as TGTGCCACCAGCAGAGATGGGACAATTTCACCCCTCCACTTT.

The V and J genes are TRBV27 and TRBJ1-6; 8 positions match TRBD1. CDR3 length: 19 amino acids. The ends lost 3 bases at V and 10 bases at J; junction bases unmatched: 20. Germline loops: CDR1 MNHEY, CDR2 SMNVEV (reference sequence). DNA for the CDR3: TGTGCCAGCAGTTTCGGGTCCCGGACAGGGAGATTTCATCGGTCACCCCTCCACTTT. This translates into CASSFGSRTGRFHRSPLHF.

J is TRBJ2-1 and V is TRBV5-8; the match to TRBD1 covers 7 bases. With V trimmed by 0 bases and J by 4 bases, 10 bases remained unmatched. The CDR3 consists of 17 residues. Germline V CDR1 and CDR2: SGHTS, YDEGEE. Here the CDR3 reads CASSLEVIQGLYNEQFF. CDR3 DNA sequence: TGTGCCAGCAGCTTGGAAGTGATACAGGGGTTATACAATGAGCAGTTCTTC.

The chain joins TRBV5-1 to TRBJ1-3; 7 nucleotides line up with TRBD1. With 1 base clipped from V and 0 bases from J, the junction kept 4 bases outside the gene matches. Germline values: CDR1 SGHRS, CDR2 YFSETQ. This CDR3 spans 16 amino acids. CDR3 nucleotide sequence: TGCGCCAGCAGCTTGTTTGGGGACAGCTCTGGAAACACCATATATTTT. Its translation is CASSLFGDSSGNTIYF.

The chain is built from TRBV2 and TRBJ2-5; a possible D gene is TRBD1 (6 bases). V was cut by 6 bases and J by 5 bases, with 10 bases left in between. This CDR3 comprises 12 residues. Germline CDR1 and CDR2: SNHLY and FYNNEI. The CDR3, as DNA: TGTGCCAGCAGCGCCGACAGGGAGACCCAGTACTTC. Translated, it gives CASSADRETQYF.

V and J are TRBV7-2 and TRBJ1-3; perhaps TRBD1 as D (6 bases). V dropped 1 base and J dropped 4 bases, with 11 bases sitting between them. This CDR3 has 15 residues. The germline gives CDR1 SGHTA, CDR2 FQGNSA. As DNA, the CDR3 is TGTGCCAGCAGCTTAGTTGGTCAGGGGGGAAACACCATATATTTT. Its protein product is CASSLVGQGGNTIYF. Full variable domain (outside the CDR3, taken from reference TRBV7-2 and TRBJ1-3): GAGVSQSPSNKVTEKGKDVELRCDPISGHTALYWYRQSLGQGLEFLIYFQGNSAPDKSGLPSDRFSAERTGGSVSTLTIQRTQQEDSAVYLCASSLVGQGGNTIYFGEGSWLTVV.

The J gene is TRBJ2-3, the V gene TRBV3-1 (or the pseudogene TRBV3-2); no reliable D call. Between the trimmed V and J ends, which lost 1 base and 6 bases, there was a span of 8 bases. Looked up from germline, CDR1 is LGHDT and CDR2 is YNNKEL (reference sequence). The CDR3 loop spans 13 amino acids. CDR3 in DNA: TGTGCCAGCAGCCAAGGGGCCCGGGATACGCAGTATTTT. Translating gives CASSQGARDTQYF.

The gene calls are TRBV12-5 and TRBJ2-3; 8 bases are a match to TRBD2. Germline loops: CDR1 LGHNT, CDR2 FRNRAP. Losses at the gene ends were 8 bases for V and 4 bases for J; bases not matched to a gene: 8. This CDR3 spans 14 amino acids. CDR3 DNA sequence: TGTGCTAGTTCCCGGGAGGGCCGCGCAGATACGCAGTATTTT. Its protein product is CASSREGRADTQYF.

The gene calls are TRBV9 and TRBJ2-3; 14 bases map to TRBD2. V shed 2 bases and J 6 bases; nucleotides not matched to a gene: 8. This CDR3 contains 17 residues. Per the germline V gene, CDR1 is SGDLS and CDR2 is YYNGEE. Here the CDR3 reads CASSVWGTSGRLDTQYF. The DNA of the CDR3 is TGTGCCAGCAGCGTTTGGGGGACTAGCGGGAGACTGGATACGCAGTATTTT.

The chain combines TRBV6-5 with TRBJ1-4; TRBD1 is a possible D gene (5 bases). V gave up 5 bases and J gave up 8 bases, with 18 bases separating them. The CDR3 is made up of 15 amino acids. Germline lookup yields CDR1 MNHEY and CDR2 SVGAGI. CDR3 coding DNA: TGTGCCAGCAGTCCTACCGGGAGTAGACAGGAAAAACTGTTTTTT. Residues: CASSPTGSRQEKLFF.

This sequence joins TRBV7-2 and TRBJ2-5; D is unresolved. CDR1 SGHTA and CDR2 FQGNSA come from the germline V gene. V shed 2 bases and J shed 7 bases, with 8 bases lying between them. CDR3 size: 12 residues. The CDR3 sequence is CASSLSRGTQYF. Written as DNA, the CDR3 is TGTGCCAGCAGCTTATCTCGCGGGACCCAGTACTTC. The whole variable domain, remainder taken from reference TRBV7-2 and TRBJ2-5, is GAGVSQSPSNKVTEKGKDVELRCDPISGHTALYWYRQSLGQGLEFLIYFQGNSAPDKSGLPSDRFSAERTGGSVSTLTIQRTQQEDSAVYLCASSLSRGTQYFGPGTRLLVL.

The sample holds one count of this clone. At the DNA level, this CDR3 is encoded by other sequences in the same sample as well. The chain has TRBV28 and TRBJ1-5, with no clear D. Trimming shortened V by 2 bases and J by 4 bases, and 3 bases separated the two germline ends. The CDR3 runs 12 residues. Germline V CDR1 and CDR2: MDHEN, SYDVKM. The DNA for the CDR3 is TGTGCCAGCAGTTTACTAAATCAGCCCCAGCATTTT. Amino acids: CASSLLNQPQHF.

The chain couples TRBV19 to TRBJ2-1; 7 nucleotides agree with TRBD1. This CDR3 has 16 residues. The V gene end was trimmed by 4 bases and the J gene end by 0 bases; junction bases not matched to a gene: 6. The germline V gene encodes CDR1 LNHDA and CDR2 SQIVND (reference sequence). CDR3 sequence (DNA): TGTGCCAGTAGTAACCATGACAGGGTCTCCTACAATGAGCAGTTCTTC. This sequence encodes CASSNHDRVSYNEQFF.

This clone was seen a single time. V usage is TRBV7-8 and J usage is TRBJ2-1; 9 bases are a match to TRBD1. V dropped 9 bases and J dropped 12; count of bases not matched to a gene: 12. Germline CDR1 and CDR2: SGHVS and FQNEAQ. The CDR3 has 13 residues. Here the CDR3 reads CASGGQGPIAQFF. DNA of the CDR3: TGTGCCAGTGGAGGACAGGGGCCCATAGCGCAGTTCTTC.

This clone has only a few counts. This rearrangement joins TRBV7-9 to TRBJ2-2; 8 bases fit TRBD2. Germline-derived CDR1 and CDR2 are SEHNR and FQNEAQ (reference sequence). The CDR3 runs to 15 residues. Trimming took 4 bases from V and 4 from J; bases not matched to a gene: 5. CDR3 DNA: TGTGCCAGCAGCTCGGGAGGGCGGAGCACCGGGGAGCTGTTTTTT. Translating it yields CASSSGGRSTGELFF.

The rearrangement links TRBV27 to TRBJ1-6, with 7 bases matching TRBD1. The CDR3 consists of 14 residues. From germline, CDR1 is MNHEY and CDR2 SMNVEV (reference sequence). Trimming at V came to 7 bases and at J to 8 bases, leaving 8 bases not matched to a gene. The CDR3 DNA is TGTGCCAGCAACAGACAGGGATTGTATTCACCCCTCCACTTT. Translation gives CASNRQGLYSPLHF.

The V and J genes are TRBV7-2 and TRBJ2-7, with D perhaps matching TRBD1 (5 bases). The CDR3 runs 15 residues. CDR1 SGHTA and CDR2 FQGNSA come from the germline V gene. The V end lost 3 bases, the J end lost 4 bases, and 16 bases lay between the germline ends. The DNA of the CDR3 is TGTGCCAGCAGCTTTCGGGCAGGGTATCTATACGAGCAGTACTTC. Amino acid sequence: CASSFRAGYLYEQYF. Full variable domain (rest looked up from reference TRBV7-2 and TRBJ2-7): GAGVSQSPSNKVTEKGKDVELRCDPISGHTALYWYRQSLGQGLEFLIYFQGNSAPDKSGLPSDRFSAERTGGSVSTLTIQRTQQEDSAVYLCASSFRAGYLYEQYFGPGTRLTVT.

This clone appeared once. The chain employs TRBV28 and TRBJ2-1, with TRBD2 matching over 13 bases. The trim removed 1 base at V and 0 bases at J, leaving 12 bases unmatched. CDR3 length: 21 amino acids. Germline CDR1 MDHEN, CDR2 SYDVKM. For the CDR3, the DNA is TGTGCCAGCAGTTTATTAGCCGGGACTAGCGGGACTCAGAGCTCCTACAATGAGCAGTTCTTC. Amino acids: CASSLLAGTSGTQSSYNEQFF.

The sample holds one count of this clone. The J gene is TRBJ1-1, the V gene TRBV2, with 10 bases lining up with TRBD1. The CDR3 contains 16 residues. Germline V gives CDR1 SNHLY, CDR2 FYNNEI. V dropped 3 bases and J dropped 1; count of bases not matched to a gene: 5. The CDR3, as DNA: TGTGCCAGCAGTGATCAGACAGGGGGCCCGAACACTGAAGCTTTCTTT. This codes for CASSDQTGGPNTEAFF.

V is TRBV27 and J is TRBJ1-6, with 8 bases aligning to TRBD1. The CDR3 consists of 15 residues. Trimming at V came to 5 bases and at J to 5 bases, leaving 5 bases not matched to a gene. CDR1 and CDR2 from the germline V gene are MNHEY and SMNVEV (reference sequence). The CDR3 region has the DNA TGTGCCAGCAGTAAACCGGGACAGGATAATTCACCCCTCCACTTT. Its translation is CASSKPGQDNSPLHF.

The chain joins TRBV30 to TRBJ1-5; 10 nucleotides match TRBD1. This CDR3 contains 14 residues. Germline V gene lookup returns CDR1 GTSNPN and CDR2 SVGIG (reference sequence). The V and J ends lost 2 bases and 7 bases, in that order; junction bases with no gene match: 5. CDR3 in amino acids: CAWSQDRGYQPQHF. As DNA, the CDR3 is TGTGCCTGGAGTCAGGACAGGGGGTACCAGCCCCAGCATTTT.

The chain has TRBV7-3 and TRBJ2-1, with 9 bases identical to TRBD2. Trimming cost V 2 bases and J 5 bases; bases outside gene matches: 4. The CDR3 loop spans 15 amino acids. The germline CDR1 and CDR2 sequences are SGHTA and FQGTGA. CDR3 sequence: CASSLAGGPHNEQFF. In DNA form, the CDR3 reads TGTGCCAGCAGCTTAGCGGGAGGGCCCCACAATGAGCAGTTCTTC.

This clone was detected only a few times. The chain uses TRBV29-1 and TRBJ2-7; 9 nucleotides match TRBD2. Germline V CDR1 and CDR2: SQVTM, ANQGSEA. Losses at the gene ends were 6 bases for V and 4 bases for J; bases not matched to a gene: 7. This CDR3 is built from 13 residues. CDR3 residues: CSVEMTSGYEQYF. The CDR3 DNA follows: TGCAGCGTCGAAATGACTAGCGGATACGAGCAGTACTTC.

The chain is built from TRBV27 and TRBJ2-3; 12 bases fit TRBD2. Germline lookup yields CDR1 MNHEY and CDR2 SMNVEV (reference sequence). J gave up 4 bases and V 5 bases, and 7 bases lay outside the gene matches. The CDR3 is 16 amino acids. DNA of the CDR3: TGTGCCAGCAGTCCCCAGACTAGCGGGAGCCCAGATACGCAGTATTTT. Protein: CASSPQTSGSPDTQYF.

V gene TRBV10-3 combines with J gene TRBJ2-2, with D possibly TRBD1 on 5 matching bases. V lost 3 bases and J lost 7, with 12 bases in between. Germline values: CDR1 ENHRY, CDR2 SYGVKD. The CDR3 covers 14 residues. CDR3 DNA: TGTGCCATCAGTGACCCACCTAGGGGCGGGGAGCTGTTTTTT. Its protein is CAISDPPRGGELFF.